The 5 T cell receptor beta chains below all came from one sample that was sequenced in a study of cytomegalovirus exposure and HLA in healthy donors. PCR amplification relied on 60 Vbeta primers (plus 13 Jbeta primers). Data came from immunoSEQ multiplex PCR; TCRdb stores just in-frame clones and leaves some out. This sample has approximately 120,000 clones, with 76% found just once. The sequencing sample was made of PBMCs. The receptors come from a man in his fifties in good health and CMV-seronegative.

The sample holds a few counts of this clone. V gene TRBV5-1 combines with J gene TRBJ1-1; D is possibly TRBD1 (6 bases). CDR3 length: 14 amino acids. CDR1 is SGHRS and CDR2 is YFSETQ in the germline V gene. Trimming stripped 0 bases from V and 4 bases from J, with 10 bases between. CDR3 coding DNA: TGCGCCAGCAGCTTGGCGGGCAGGGGCACTGAAGCTTTCTTT. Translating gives CASSLAGRGTEAFF.

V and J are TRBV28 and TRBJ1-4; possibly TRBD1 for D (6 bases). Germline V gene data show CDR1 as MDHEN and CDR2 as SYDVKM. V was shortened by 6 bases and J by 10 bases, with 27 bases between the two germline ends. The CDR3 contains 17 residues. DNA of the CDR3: TGTGCCAGCAGCCCCAGTCCCGTGGGAGGAAGGGGGGGAAAACTGTTTTTT. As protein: CASSPSPVGGRGGKLFF.

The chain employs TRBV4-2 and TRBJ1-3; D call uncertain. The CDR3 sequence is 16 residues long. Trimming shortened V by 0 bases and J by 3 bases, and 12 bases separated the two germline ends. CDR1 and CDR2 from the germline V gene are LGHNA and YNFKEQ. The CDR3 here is CASSQEGGIYGNTIYF. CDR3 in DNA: TGTGCCAGCAGCCAAGAAGGCGGGATTTATGGAAACACCATATATTTT.

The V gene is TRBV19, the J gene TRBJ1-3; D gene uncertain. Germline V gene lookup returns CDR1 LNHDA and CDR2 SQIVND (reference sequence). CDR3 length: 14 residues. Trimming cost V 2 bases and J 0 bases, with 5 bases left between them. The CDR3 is CASSINTSGNTIYF. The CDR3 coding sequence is TGTGCCAGTAGTATAAACACCTCTGGAAACACCATATATTTT.

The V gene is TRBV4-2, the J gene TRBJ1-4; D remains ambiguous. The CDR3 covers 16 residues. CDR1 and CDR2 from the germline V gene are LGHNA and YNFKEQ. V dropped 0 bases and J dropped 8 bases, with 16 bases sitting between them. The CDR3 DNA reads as TGTGCCAGCAGCCAAGATCGCTTGGCCCCGGAGGAAAAACTGTTTTTT. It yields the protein CASSQDRLAPEEKLFF.